This T cell receptor beta chain was observed in a study of cytomegalovirus exposure and HLA in healthy donors. The PCR ran on 60 Vbeta and 13 Jbeta primers. TCRdb keeps only in-frame clones here, not all; method: immunoSEQ multiplex PCR. Here the sample spans over 65,000 clones, roughly three quarters being singletons. Study results and limitations: TCR beta chains numbering approximately 150 were designated cytomegalovirus-associated. TRBV6-2, TRBV6-3 and some other V segments were unresolvable in 87-base-pair reads.

For this clone: As yet, its antigen is unknown.

At collection, donors were nominally healthy, but unrecorded immune exposures were probable. CDR1 and CDR2 (germline): SNHLY, FYNNEI. Deletions cut 5 bases from V and 4 bases from J, with 7 bases between. The CDR3 has 12 residues. The chain couples TRBV2 to TRBJ2-3; D unclear. The specimen was PBMCs. The sequence was obtained from a woman aged 40 to 50 in good health and CMV-seropositive. CDR3 sequence reads: CASSIQSDTQYF. For the CDR3, the DNA is TGTGCCAGCAGTATCCAGTCAGATACGCAGTATTTT.